What follows is one TCR beta chain and its context. The junction differs from germline at one of its ends, possibly a read error. Assay: immunoSEQ multiplex PCR; the TCRdb copy retains only in-frame clones and omits some. The sample yields some 20,000 clones, around 87% seen once. CDR3 length: 15 residues. CDR1 and CDR2 from the germline V gene are SGHRS and YFSETQ. This record comes from a study of untreated major depressive disorder. Each donor gave roughly 30 ml of EDTA blood. The sequence was obtained from a woman in her twenties or thirties in good health. The chain recombines TRBV5-1 with TRBJ1-2, with TRBD1 as a possible D gene (5 bases). Sequencing was performed on CD4+ T cells from PBMCs. CDR3 coding DNA: TGCGCCAGCAGCCCACAACTGGACACTAATTATGGCTACACCTTC. Its translation: CASSPQLDTNYGYTF.